This TCR beta chain was identified during a study of T cell repertoires in cytomegalovirus infection. For the study at large: Public TCR beta signatures were indicative of both CMV infection and a matching HLA type. Regarding the study as a whole: There were HLA-C-restricted CMV-specific TCR beta clonotypes dominating the ex vivo response.

From germline, CDR1 is SGHAT and CDR2 FQNNGV. The CDR3 contains 15 residues. The V end lost 4 bases, the J end lost 6 bases, and 18 bases lay between the germline ends. TCRdb reanalysed the reads using MiXCR and keeps one entry per CDR3 protein. The sample includes about 250,000 distinct CDR3 sequences, over 15% seen only once; the top ten take around 47%. Concerning this clonotype: Its antigen is unidentified.

The clonotype originates from a human donor in good health (CMV status not recorded). Some clones in this sample may be carry-over from other donors' samples. The rearrangement uses TRBV11-2 and TRBJ2-5; D call uncertain. The sequencing input was CD8+ T cells from PBMCs. CDR3 in amino acids: CASSSLEWVDKTQYF. In nucleotides, the CDR3 is TGTGCCAGCAGCTCCTTAGAATGGGTAGATAAGACCCAGTACTTC. The variable domain in full, completed from reference TRBV11-2 and TRBJ2-5, reads EAGVAQSPRYKIIEKRQSVAFWCNPISGHATLYWYQQILGQGPKLLIQFQNNGVVDDSQLPKDRFSAERLKGVDSTLKIQPAKLEDSAVYLCASSSLEWVDKTQYFGPGTRLLVL.